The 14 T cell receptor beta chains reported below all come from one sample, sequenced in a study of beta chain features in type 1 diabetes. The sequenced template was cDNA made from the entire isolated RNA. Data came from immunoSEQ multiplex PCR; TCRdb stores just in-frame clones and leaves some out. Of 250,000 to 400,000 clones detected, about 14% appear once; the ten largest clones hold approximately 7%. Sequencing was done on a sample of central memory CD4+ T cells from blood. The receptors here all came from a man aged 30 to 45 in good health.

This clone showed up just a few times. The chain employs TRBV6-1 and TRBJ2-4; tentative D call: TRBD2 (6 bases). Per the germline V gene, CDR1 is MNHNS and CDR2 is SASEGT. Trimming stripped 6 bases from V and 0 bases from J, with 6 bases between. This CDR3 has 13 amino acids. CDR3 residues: CASRGGAKNIQYF. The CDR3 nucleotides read TGTGCCAGCAGGGGGGGAGCCAAAAACATTCAGTACTTC.

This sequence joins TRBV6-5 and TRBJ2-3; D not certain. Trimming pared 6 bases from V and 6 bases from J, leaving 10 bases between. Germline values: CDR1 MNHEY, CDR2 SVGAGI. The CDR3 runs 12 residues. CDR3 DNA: TGTGCCAGCAGGAAAACGACGGATACGCAGTATTTT. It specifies CASRKTTDTQYF.

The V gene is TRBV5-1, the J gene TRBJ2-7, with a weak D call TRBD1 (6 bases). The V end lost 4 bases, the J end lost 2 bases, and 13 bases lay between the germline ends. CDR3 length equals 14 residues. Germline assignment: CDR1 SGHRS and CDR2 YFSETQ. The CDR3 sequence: CASSLGGTPYEQYF. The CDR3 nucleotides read TGCGCCAGCAGCCTAGGGGGAACCCCCTACGAGCAGTACTTC.

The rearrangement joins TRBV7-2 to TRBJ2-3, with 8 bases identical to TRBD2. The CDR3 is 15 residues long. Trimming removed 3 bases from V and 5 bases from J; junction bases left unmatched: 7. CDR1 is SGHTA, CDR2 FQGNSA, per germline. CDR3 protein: CASSFDGRAGDTQYF. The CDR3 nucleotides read TGTGCCAGCAGCTTTGACGGGAGGGCCGGAGATACGCAGTATTTT.

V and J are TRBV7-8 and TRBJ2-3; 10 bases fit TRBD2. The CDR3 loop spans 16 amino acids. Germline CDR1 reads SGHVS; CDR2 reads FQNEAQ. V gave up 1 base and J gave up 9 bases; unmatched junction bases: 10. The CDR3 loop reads CASSLGVRLAGDTQYF. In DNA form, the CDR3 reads TGTGCCAGCAGCTTAGGTGTTCGGCTAGCGGGAGACACGCAGTATTTT.

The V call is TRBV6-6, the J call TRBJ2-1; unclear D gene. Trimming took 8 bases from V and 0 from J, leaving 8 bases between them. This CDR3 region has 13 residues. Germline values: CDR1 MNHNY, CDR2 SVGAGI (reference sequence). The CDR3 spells CASWMVSYNEQFF. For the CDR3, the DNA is TGTGCCAGCTGGATGGTCTCCTACAATGAGCAGTTCTTC.

DNA for the CDR3: TGCGCCAGCAGCCAAGATAGCAGCTACGAGCAGTACTTC. The encoded protein is CASSQDSSYEQYF. The rearrangement joins TRBV23-1 to TRBJ2-7, with unresolved D. TRBV23-1 belongs to the ORF category, with a function that is uncertain. The CDR3 has 13 amino acids. The V end was cut by 6 bases, the J end by 3 bases, with 12 bases between.

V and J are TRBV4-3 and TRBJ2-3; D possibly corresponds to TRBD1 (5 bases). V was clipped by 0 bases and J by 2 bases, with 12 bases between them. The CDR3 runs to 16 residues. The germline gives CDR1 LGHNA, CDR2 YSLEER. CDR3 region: CASSQDLQGTTDTQYF. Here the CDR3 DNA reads TGCGCCAGCAGCCAAGATCTGCAGGGAACCACAGATACGCAGTATTTT.

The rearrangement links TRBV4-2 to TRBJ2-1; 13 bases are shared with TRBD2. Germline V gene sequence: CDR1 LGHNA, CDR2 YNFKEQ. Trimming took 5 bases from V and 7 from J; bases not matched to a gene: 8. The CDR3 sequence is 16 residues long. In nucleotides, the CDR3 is TGTGCCAGCAGCTCGGTGACTAGCGGGAGGTGGAATGAGCAGTTCTTC. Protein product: CASSSVTSGRWNEQFF.

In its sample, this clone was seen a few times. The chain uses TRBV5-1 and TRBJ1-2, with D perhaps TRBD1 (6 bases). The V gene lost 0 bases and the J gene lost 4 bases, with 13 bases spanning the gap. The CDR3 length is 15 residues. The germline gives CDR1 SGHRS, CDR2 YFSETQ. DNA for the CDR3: TGCGCCAGCAGCTTGGGGACCACAGGGACCTATGGCTACACCTTC. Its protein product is CASSLGTTGTYGYTF.

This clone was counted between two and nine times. In DNA, the CDR3 is TGTGCCATCAGTGAGTCGTCGAGGGGGACCGGGGAGCTGTTTTTT. Residues: CAISESSRGTGELFF. The rearrangement links TRBV10-3 to TRBJ2-2; TRBD1 might be the D (6 bases). Trimming pared 0 bases from V and 5 bases from J, leaving 10 bases between. Germline V gene data show CDR1 as ENHRY and CDR2 as SYGVKD. The CDR3 loop spans 15 amino acids.

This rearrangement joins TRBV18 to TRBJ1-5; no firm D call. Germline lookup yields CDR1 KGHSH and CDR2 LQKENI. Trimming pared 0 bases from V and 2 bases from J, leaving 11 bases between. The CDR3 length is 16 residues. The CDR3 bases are TGTGCCAGCTCACCACCGTCGGCCGGCGGCAATCAGCCCCAGCATTTT. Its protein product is CASSPPSAGGNQPQHF.

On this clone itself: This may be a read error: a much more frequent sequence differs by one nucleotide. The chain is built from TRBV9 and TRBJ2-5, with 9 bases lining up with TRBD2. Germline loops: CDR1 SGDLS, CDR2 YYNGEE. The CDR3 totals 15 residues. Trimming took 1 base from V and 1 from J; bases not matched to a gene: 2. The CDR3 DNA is TGTGCCAGCAGCGTACTAGCGGGGACCCAAGAGACCCAGTACTTC. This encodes CASSVLAGTQETQYF.

In nucleotides, the CDR3 is TGTGCCAGCAGCTTAGGACCGCACGTCACCGGGGAGCTGTTTTTT. This gives the protein CASSLGPHVTGELFF. The V gene is TRBV7-8, the J gene TRBJ2-2, with D unclear. The germline V gene has CDR1 SGHVS and CDR2 FQNEAQ. The CDR3 totals 15 residues. Deletions cut 1 base from V and 4 bases from J, with 10 bases between.